This record covers a single T cell receptor (beta chain). The data belong to a study of shared clonotypes between healthy human individuals. Trimming removed 4 bases from V and 9 bases from J, with 11 bases in between. There are 12 residues in the CDR3. The germline CDR1 and CDR2 sequences are SGHKS and YYEKEE (reference sequence). The data were produced by immunoSEQ multiplex PCR, yet TCRdb's version contains in-frame clones alone and is incomplete. Here the sample spans 550,000 to 800,000 clones, 74% being singletons. All donors qualified as healthy HIV-negative adults and had experienced no recent acute infections or vaccinations.

The gene calls are TRBV5-5 and TRBJ2-4; maybe TRBD1 (5 bases). Material for sequencing was memory CD4+ T cells sorted from blood. Described subset: CD45RA-negative fraction. This clonotype originated in a woman aged 25 to 45 in good health. CDR3 DNA: TGTGCCAGCAGCGAGGAAGGGGCCATTCAGTACTTC. Protein sequence: CASSEEGAIQYF.